This T cell receptor beta chain derives from a study of radiation and T cells in renal cell carcinoma (dated by TCRdb to about 2020). About the study as a whole: In total, more than 50 samples underwent TCR beta sequencing: 25 or so tumors plus 27 peripheral blood samples. The last blood draw happened 4 weeks after radiation, timed to coincide with nephrectomy. Across all 50 or so samples, several million unique CDR3 nucleotide sequences, encoding 2,658,974 unique CDR3 amino acid sequences, were identified.

TCR beta libraries were generated from genomic DNA with the immunoSEQ kit, following the manufacturer's recommendations. For library preparation, a first multiplex PCR was performed with proprietary primers, followed by a second PCR in which unique barcodes were added, and bead cleanups were performed after each round. Each sample batch included a kit-provided positive control reaction and a negative control reaction. The final libraries were assessed on an Agilent 4200 TapeStation D1000 ScreenTape, pooled by volume, and quantified by qPCR. Sequencing was performed on an Illumina NextSeq500 using a MidOutput 150-cycle cartridge, with 156 Read1 cycles, 15 Index1 cycles, and the kit custom primers. The pooled library was loaded at around 1 pM with roughly 20% PhiX control spiked in. Concerning the study's data processing: Vendor-processed data were analyzed in R, with a clonotype defined as all T cells sharing the same CDR3 nucleotide sequence. For clone abundance analyses, frequencies were normalized to the 10,000 most abundant clones in each sample. Before analysis, public T cell clones were removed, and these numbered fewer than six per sample on average. Tumor-enriched clonotypes and baseline blood-enriched clonotypes were defined as those with an abundance difference of at least 32-fold between compartments. A beta-binomial differential abundance model was used to identify clonotypes that were expanded or contracted between blood time points. Tumor-blood repertoire similarity was measured with the Baroni-Urbani and Buser coefficient, and groups were compared using two-tailed Wilcoxon tests in R. TCRdb took this table from immuneACCESS and kept in-frame rearrangements with V and J called. Such tables lack part of the clones; where checked against another copy, unresolved V genes explain under half of the gap, and the rest is unexplained. D and trimming were read from the DNA, whereas the V and J calls and clone size are those reported in that table. The sample table lists around 180,000 clones, around 90% of them with a count of one. The ten most abundant clones make up about 11% of the sample.

Measured from the cysteine to the phenylalanine, the CDR3 is 11 residues long. The entry retains the CDR3 DNA only, 33 bases that are in frame from base 1. CDR1 and CDR2 are drawn from the germline V gene: SNHLY, FYNNEI. V and J are truncated by 0 bases and 9 bases respectively, leaving an intervening sequence of 6 bases. Explained via the paper, the time point label denotes: blood 4 weeks post-SBRT, at nephrectomy. The sample's treatment or condition label is to be understood as: 15 Gy SBRT to primary tumor, nephrectomy 4 weeks later. Samples were obtained from a clinical trial, in which 15 Gy stereotactic body radiation therapy was delivered to primary renal cell carcinomas and nephrectomy was performed 4 weeks later. Serial peripheral blood from radiation-treated patients was sampled at baseline, 2 weeks and 4 weeks after SBRT to track tumor-enriched clonotypes. Every patient's renal cell carcinoma showed clear cell pathology. Genomic DNA for TCR sequencing was prepared using the QIAamp DNA Blood Mini Kit (Qiagen). Only samples passing all quality control checks were included in the analyses.

Beyond this particular receptor, the publication reports: Because the trial had a single-armed design, the trial could not examine how radiation dose or scheduling affected the TCR repertoire. Because pretreatment tumor biopsies were not available, the study could not determine whether clonotypes were already present within the tumor at baseline. In blood, the top tumor clonotypes increased between baseline and 2 weeks post-radiation and then shrank by 4 weeks, which suggests that tumor-resident clones expanded only transiently. Changes in the blood repertoire were not tracked past 4 weeks after treatment.

In the case of this clone: What this receptor recognizes is not known. The record has no base qualities; no much larger clone is one base away.

The sequence joins TRBV2 to TRBJ2-7; there is no confident call for the D gene. The source was blood, collected from a patient whose treatment included radiotherapy and nephrectomy. The receptor was derived from a woman aged 50 to 60 with renal cell carcinoma. The DNA sequence is as follows: TGTGCCAGCAGTGAAGCGGTACGGCAGTACTTC. Its translation is CASSEAVRQYF.